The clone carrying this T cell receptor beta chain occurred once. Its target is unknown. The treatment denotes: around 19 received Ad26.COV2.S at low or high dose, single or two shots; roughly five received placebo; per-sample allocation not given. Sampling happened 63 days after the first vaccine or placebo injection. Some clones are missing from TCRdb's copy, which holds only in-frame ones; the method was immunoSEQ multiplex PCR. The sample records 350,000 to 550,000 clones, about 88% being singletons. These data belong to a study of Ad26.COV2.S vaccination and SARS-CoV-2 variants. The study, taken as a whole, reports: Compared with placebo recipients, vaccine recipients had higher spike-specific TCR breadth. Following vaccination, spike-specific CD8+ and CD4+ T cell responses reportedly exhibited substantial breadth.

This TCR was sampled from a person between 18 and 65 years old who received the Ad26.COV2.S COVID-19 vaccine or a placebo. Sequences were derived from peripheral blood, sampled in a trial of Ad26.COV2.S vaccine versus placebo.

This chain's CDR3 is CASSRQGLPGPEQFF. The CDR3 DNA is TGTGCCAGCAGCCGCCAAGGACTCCCCGGCCCTGAGCAGTTCTTC. The J gene is TRBJ2-1, the V gene TRBV7-2; tentatively, D is TRBD2 (5 bases). Deletions cut 5 bases from V and 9 bases from J, with 20 bases between. Per the germline V gene, CDR1 is SGHTA and CDR2 is FQGNSA. The CDR3 length is 15 residues.